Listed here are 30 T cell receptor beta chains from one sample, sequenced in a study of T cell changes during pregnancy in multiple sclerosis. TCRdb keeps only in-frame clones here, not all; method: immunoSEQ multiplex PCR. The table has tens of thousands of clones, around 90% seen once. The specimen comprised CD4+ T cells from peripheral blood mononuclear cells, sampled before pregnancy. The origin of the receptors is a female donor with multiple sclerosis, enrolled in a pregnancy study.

CDR3 in DNA: TGCGCCAGCAGCCTTCAGCTCGACAGGGCCCCCTATGGCTACACCTTC. Its translation: CASSLQLDRAPYGYTF. The chain is built from TRBV4-1 and TRBJ1-2, with 7 bases fitting TRBD1. The J segment lost 4 bases and the V segment lost 4 bases, leaving 12 bases of the junction unmatched. This CDR3 is built from 16 residues. Germline lookup yields CDR1 MGHRA and CDR2 YSYEKL.

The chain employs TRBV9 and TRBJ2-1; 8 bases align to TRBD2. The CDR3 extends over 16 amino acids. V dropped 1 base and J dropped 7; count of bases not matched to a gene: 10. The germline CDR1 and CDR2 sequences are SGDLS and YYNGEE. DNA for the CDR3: TGTGCCAGCAGCGTAAGGACGGGGGGGCCCACGAATGAGCAGTTCTTC. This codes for CASSVRTGGPTNEQFF.

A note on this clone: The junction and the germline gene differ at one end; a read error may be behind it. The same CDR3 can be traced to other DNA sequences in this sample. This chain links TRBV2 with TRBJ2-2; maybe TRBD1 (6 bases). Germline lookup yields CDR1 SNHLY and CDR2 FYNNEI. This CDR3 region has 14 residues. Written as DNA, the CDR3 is TGTGCCAGCAGCGAAGTCAGGGGAATCGGGGAGCTGTTTTTT. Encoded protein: CASSEVRGIGELFF.

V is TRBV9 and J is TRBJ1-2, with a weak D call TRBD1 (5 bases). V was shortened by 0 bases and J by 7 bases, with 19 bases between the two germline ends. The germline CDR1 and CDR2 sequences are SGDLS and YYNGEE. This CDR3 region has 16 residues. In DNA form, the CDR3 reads TGTGCCAGCAGCGTAGGTGTCAGGGTCTATTCTAGTGGCTACACCTTC. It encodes CASSVGVRVYSSGYTF.

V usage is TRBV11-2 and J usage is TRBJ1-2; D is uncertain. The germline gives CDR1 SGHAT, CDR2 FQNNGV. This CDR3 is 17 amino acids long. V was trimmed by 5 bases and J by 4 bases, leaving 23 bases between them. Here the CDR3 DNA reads TGTGCCAGCAGCCCCCAGTCACCGGGAGGTCCGGGCTATGGCTACACCTTC. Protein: CASSPQSPGGPGYGYTF.

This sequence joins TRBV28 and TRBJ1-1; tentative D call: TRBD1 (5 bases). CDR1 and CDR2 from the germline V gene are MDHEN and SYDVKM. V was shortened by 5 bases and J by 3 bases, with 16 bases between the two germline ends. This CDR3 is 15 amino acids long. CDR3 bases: TGTGCCAGCAGTCCGCGACCTGGGGGGGACACTGAAGCTTTCTTT. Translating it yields CASSPRPGGDTEAFF.

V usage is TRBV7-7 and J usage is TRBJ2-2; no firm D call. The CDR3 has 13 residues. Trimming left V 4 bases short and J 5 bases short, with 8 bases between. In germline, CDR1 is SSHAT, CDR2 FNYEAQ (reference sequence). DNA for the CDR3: TGTGCCAGCAGCTCTACCGTGACCGGGGAGCTGTTTTTT. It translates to CASSSTVTGELFF.

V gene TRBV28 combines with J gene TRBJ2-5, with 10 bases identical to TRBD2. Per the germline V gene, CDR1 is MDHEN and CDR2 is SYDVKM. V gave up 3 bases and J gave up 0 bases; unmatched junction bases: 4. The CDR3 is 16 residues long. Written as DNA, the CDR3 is TGTGCCAGCAGTTTCAGCGGGGGGGTGTACCAAGAGACCCAGTACTTC. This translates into CASSFSGGVYQETQYF.

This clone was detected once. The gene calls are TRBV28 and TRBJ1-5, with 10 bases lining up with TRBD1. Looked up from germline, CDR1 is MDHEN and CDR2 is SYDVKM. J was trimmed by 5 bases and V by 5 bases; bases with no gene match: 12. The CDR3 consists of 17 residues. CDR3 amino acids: CASSPTSTGGRYQPQHF. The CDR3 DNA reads TGTGCCAGCAGTCCGACTTCGACAGGGGGCAGGTATCAGCCCCAGCATTTT.

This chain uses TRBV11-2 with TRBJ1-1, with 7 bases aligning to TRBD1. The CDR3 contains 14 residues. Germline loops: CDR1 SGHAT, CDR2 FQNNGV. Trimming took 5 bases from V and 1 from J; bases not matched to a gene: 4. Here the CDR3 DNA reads TGTGCCAGCAGCATGGGACAGACGAACACTGAAGCTTTCTTT. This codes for CASSMGQTNTEAFF. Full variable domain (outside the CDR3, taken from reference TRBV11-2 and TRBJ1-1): EAGVAQSPRYKIIEKRQSVAFWCNPISGHATLYWYQQILGQGPKLLIQFQNNGVVDDSQLPKDRFSAERLKGVDSTLKIQPAKLEDSAVYLCASSMGQTNTEAFFGQGTRLTVV.

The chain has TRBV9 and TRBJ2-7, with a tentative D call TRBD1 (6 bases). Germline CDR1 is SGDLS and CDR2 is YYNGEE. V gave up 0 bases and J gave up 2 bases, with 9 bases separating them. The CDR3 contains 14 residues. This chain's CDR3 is CASSVGTEAYEQYF. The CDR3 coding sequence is TGTGCCAGCAGCGTAGGGACAGAAGCCTACGAGCAGTACTTC.

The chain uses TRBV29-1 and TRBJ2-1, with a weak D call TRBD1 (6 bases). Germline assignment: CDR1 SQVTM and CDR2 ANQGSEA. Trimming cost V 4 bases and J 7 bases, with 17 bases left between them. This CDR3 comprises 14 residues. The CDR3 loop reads CSVAVGGLRNEQFF. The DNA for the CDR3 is TGCAGCGTTGCCGTAGGGGGTCTCAGAAATGAGCAGTTCTTC.

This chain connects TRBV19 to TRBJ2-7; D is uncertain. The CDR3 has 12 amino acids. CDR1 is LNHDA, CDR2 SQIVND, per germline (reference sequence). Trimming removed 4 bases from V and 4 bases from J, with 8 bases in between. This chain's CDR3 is CASSKGVYEQYF. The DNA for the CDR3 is TGTGCCAGTAGTAAAGGAGTATACGAGCAGTACTTC.

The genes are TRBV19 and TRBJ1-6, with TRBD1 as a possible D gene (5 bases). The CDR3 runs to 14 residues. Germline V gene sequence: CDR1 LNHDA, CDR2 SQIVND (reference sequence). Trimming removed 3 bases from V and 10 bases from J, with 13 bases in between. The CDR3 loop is CASSMAGIISPLHF. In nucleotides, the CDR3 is TGTGCCAGTAGTATGGCAGGGATAATCTCACCCCTCCACTTT.

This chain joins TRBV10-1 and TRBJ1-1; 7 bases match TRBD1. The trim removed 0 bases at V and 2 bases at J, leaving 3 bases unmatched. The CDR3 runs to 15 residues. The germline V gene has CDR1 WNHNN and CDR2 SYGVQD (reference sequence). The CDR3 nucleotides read TGCGCCAGCAGTGAGTCTCAGGGGGGTAACACTGAAGCTTTCTTT. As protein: CASSESQGGNTEAFF.

For the CDR3, the DNA is TGTGCCAGCAGCTTGCCCGGGACTAGTGTACAGTACTTC. This encodes CASSLPGTSVQYF. V gene TRBV5-4 combines with J gene TRBJ2-7; TRBD2 aligns across 8 bases. The CDR3 is 13 amino acids. V shed 1 base and J 10 bases; nucleotides not matched to a gene: 7. Germline assignment: CDR1 SGHNT and CDR2 YYREEE (reference sequence).

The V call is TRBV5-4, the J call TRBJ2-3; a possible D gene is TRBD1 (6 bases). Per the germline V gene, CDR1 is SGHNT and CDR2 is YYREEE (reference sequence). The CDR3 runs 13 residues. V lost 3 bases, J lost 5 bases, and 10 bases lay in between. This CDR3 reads CASSSQGQDTQYF. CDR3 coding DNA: TGTGCCAGCAGCTCACAGGGTCAAGATACGCAGTATTTT.

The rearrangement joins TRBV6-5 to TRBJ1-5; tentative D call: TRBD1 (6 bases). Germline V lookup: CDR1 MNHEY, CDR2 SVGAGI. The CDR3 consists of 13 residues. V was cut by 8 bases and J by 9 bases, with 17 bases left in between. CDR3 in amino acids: CASGLQGRAPQHF. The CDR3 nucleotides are TGTGCCAGCGGGTTACAGGGTCGTGCGCCCCAGCATTTT.

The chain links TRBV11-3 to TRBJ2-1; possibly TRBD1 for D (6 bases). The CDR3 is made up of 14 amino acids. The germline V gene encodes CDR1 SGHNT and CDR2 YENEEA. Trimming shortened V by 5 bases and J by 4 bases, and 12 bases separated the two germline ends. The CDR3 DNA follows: TGTGCCAGCAGCAGTACCACAGGGTACAATGAGCAGTTCTTC. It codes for CASSSTTGYNEQFF.

The DNA for the CDR3 is TGTGCCATCAGTGGGGGAGCAAAGGGCACTGAAGCTTTCTTT. Translating it yields CAISGGAKGTEAFF. The chain recombines TRBV10-3 with TRBJ1-1; D not resolved. V lost 4 bases to trimming and J lost 4 bases, with 13 bases between them. Per germline, CDR1 ENHRY and CDR2 SYGVKD. The CDR3 consists of 14 residues.

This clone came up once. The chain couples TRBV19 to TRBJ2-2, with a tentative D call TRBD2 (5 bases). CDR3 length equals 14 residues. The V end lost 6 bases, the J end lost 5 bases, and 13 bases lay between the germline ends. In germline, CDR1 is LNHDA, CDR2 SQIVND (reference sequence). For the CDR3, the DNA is TGTGCCAGTAGCCTGTCCTCGGGAACCGGGGAGCTGTTTTTT. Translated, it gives CASSLSSGTGELFF.

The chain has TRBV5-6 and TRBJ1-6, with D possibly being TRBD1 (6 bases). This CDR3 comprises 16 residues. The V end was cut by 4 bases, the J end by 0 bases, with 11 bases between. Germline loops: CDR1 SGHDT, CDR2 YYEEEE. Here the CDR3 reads CASSGTGSSYNSPLHF. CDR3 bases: TGTGCCAGCAGCGGTACAGGGAGCTCCTATAATTCACCCCTCCACTTT.

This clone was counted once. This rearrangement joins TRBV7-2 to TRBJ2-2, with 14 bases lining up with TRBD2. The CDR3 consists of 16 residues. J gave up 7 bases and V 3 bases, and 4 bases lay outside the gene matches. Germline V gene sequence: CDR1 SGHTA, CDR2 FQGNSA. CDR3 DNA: TGTGCCAGCAGCTTGACTAGCGGGAGGGCCGGCGGGGAGCTGTTTTTT. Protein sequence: CASSLTSGRAGGELFF. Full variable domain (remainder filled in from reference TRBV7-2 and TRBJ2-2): GAGVSQSPSNKVTEKGKDVELRCDPISGHTALYWYRQSLGQGLEFLIYFQGNSAPDKSGLPSDRFSAERTGGSVSTLTIQRTQQEDSAVYLCASSLTSGRAGGELFFGEGSRLTVL.

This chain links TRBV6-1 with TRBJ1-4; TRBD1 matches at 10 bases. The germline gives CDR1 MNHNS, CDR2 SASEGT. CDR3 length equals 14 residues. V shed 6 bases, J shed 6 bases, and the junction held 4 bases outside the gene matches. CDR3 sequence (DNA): TGTGCCAGCAGCTCCGGGACAGGGGATGAAAAACTGTTTTTT. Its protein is CASSSGTGDEKLFF.

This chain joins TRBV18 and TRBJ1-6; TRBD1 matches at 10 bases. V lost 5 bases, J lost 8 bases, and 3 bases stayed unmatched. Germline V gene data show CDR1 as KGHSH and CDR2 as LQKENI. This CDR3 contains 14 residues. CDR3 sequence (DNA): TGTGCCAGCTCAAGCGGGACAGGGGATTCACCCCTCCACTTT. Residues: CASSSGTGDSPLHF.

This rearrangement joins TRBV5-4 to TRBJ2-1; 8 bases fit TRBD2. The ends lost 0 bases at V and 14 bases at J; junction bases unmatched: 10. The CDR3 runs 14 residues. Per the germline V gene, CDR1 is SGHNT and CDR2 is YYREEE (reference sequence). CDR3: CASSLEAGGPIEFF. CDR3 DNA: TGTGCCAGCAGCTTGGAGGCGGGAGGCCCTATCGAGTTCTTC.

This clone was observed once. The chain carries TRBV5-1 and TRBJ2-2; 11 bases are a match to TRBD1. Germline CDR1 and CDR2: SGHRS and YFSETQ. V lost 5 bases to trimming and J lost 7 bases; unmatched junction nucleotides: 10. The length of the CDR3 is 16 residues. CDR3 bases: TGCGCCAGCAGTGATTCCGGGACAGGGGGGATCGGGGAGCTGTTTTTT. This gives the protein CASSDSGTGGIGELFF.

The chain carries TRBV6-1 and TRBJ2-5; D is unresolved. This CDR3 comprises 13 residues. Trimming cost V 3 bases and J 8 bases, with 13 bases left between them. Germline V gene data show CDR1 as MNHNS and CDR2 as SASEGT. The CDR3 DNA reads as TGTGCCAGCAGTGACACGGTGTCGTCTACCCAGTACTTC. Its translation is CASSDTVSSTQYF.

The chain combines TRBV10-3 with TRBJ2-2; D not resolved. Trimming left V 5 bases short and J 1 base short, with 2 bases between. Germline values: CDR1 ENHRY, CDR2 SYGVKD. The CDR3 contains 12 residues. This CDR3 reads CAISQNTGELFF. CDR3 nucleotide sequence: TGTGCCATCAGTCAGAACACCGGGGAGCTGTTTTTT.

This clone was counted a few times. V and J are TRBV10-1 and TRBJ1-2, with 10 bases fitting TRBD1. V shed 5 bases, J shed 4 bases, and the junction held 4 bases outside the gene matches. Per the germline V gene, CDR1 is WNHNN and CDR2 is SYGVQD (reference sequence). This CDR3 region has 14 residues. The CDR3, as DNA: TGCGCCAGCAGTTCAGGACAGGGGGGCTATGGCTACACCTTC. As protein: CASSSGQGGYGYTF.